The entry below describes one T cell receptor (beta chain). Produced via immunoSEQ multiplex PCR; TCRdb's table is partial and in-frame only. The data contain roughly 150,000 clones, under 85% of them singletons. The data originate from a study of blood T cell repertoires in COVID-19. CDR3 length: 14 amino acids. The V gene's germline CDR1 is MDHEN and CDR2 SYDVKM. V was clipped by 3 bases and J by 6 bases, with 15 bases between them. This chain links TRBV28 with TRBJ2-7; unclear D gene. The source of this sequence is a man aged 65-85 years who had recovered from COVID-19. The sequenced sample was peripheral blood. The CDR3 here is CASSFFSSSSEQYF. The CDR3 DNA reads TGTGCCAGCAGTTTTTTTTCTTCCTCTTCCGAGCAGTACTTC.